The rows below give T cell receptor beta chains drawn from one sample of a study of blood T cell repertoires in COVID-19. Measured with immunoSEQ multiplex PCR; TCRdb has only the in-frame clones, and not every one. The sample contains about 33,000 clones, around 88% of which appear only once. Sequencing was carried out using peripheral blood. Receptors were obtained from a human donor in a cohort sampled during active COVID-19. CDR3s leave out the opening cysteine and the closing phenylalanine or tryptophan.

j_call v_call cdr3_aa
TRBJ2-1 TRBV2 ASTGGDDNEQF
TRBJ2-7 TRBV6-5 ASSPSGTSSYEQY
TRBJ2-7 TRBV4-2 ASSQDPAASSYEQY
TRBJ1-2 TRBV5-1 ASSPLTGRAQIYGYT
TRBJ1-5 TRBV19 ASSDQGLGNQPQH
TRBJ1-5 TRBV6-5 ASSGQYNQPQH
TRBJ1-2 TRBV18 ASSPGTGAYGYT
TRBJ2-7 TRBV5-1 ASSSRTTPEQY
TRBJ2-1 TRBV6-2/TRBV6-3 ASSHLAGDYNEQF
TRBJ1-6 TRBV18 ASSPRERNSPLH
TRBJ2-1 TRBV3-1/TRBV3-2 ASSRRGAMSSYNEQF
TRBJ2-3 TRBV6-1 ASSEAPGTQY
TRBJ1-1 TRBV2 ASRGQMNTEAF
TRBJ2-2 TRBV12-3/TRBV12-4 ASTSGPTGELF
TRBJ1-4 TRBV4-2 ASSQEDRVGKLF
TRBJ2-7 TRBV24-1 ATSDSLGDYAQY
TRBJ2-7 TRBV18 ASSRQSYEQY
TRBJ2-7 TRBV24-1 ATSDWSDRMGLPLYEQY
TRBJ2-3 TRBV5-5 ASSPGVTGFVGTQY
TRBJ2-4 TRBV7-2 ASSLAGQGNIQY
TRBJ2-2 TRBV27 ASSLLGGGNTGELF
TRBJ2-7 TRBV7-8 ASSLGLAEAYEQY
TRBJ1-5 TRBV18 ASSLGQGRQPQH
TRBJ2-1 TRBV5-1 ASSLGGRASYNEQF
TRBJ2-1 TRBV28 ASQNPEGTAPYNEQF
TRBJ2-6 TRBV19 ASSPGGSPSGANVLT
TRBJ1-4 TRBV12-2 ASRFPETNEKLF
TRBJ2-5 TRBV28 ASSNTGLAGQETQY
TRBJ2-5 TRBV28 ASSRSTGGLGTQY
TRBJ2-3 TRBV7-2 ASSLEPRSTDTQY
TRBJ2-1 TRBV10-3 AISGGLAGGDEQF
TRBJ2-7 TRBV5-8 ASSLDSKTVYEQY
TRBJ2-2 TRBV5-8 ASSIWVGVANTGELF
TRBJ2-2 TRBV2 ASSYGTQNTGELF
TRBJ2-1 TRBV5-8 ASSPLVGRNEQF
TRBJ2-3 TRBV9 ASSAGLAGADTQY
TRBJ2-5 TRBV29-1 SVGRTAVPQETQY
TRBJ2-2 TRBV4-2 ASSLPRAGAGNTGELF
TRBJ2-2 TRBV7-2 ASSLYGDTGELF
TRBJ2-5 TRBV6-5 ASSQHRGETQY
TRBJ2-2 TRBV19 ASSIRVDTGELF
TRBJ2-5 TRBV7-9 ASPIPTSGSILETQY
TRBJ1-2 TRBV2 ASSGQTSYGYT
TRBJ1-1 TRBV27 ASSFGAEAF
TRBJ1-5 TRBV3-1/TRBV3-2 ASSQAGGDQPQH